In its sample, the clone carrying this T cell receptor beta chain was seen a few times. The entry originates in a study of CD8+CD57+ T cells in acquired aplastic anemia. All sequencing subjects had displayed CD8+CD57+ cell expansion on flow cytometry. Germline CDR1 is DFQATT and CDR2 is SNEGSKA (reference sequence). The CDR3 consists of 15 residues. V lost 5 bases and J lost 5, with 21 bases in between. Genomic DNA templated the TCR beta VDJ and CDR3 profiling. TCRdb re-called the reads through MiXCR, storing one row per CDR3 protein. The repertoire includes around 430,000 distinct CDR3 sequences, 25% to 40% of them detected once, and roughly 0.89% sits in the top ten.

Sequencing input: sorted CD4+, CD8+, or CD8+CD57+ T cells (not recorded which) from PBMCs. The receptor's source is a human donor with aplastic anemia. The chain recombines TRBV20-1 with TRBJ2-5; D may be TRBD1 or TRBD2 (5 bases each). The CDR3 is CSASERGGARETQYF. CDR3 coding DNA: TGCAGTGCTTCGGAGAGGGGTGGGGCCCGGGAGACCCAGTACTTC.